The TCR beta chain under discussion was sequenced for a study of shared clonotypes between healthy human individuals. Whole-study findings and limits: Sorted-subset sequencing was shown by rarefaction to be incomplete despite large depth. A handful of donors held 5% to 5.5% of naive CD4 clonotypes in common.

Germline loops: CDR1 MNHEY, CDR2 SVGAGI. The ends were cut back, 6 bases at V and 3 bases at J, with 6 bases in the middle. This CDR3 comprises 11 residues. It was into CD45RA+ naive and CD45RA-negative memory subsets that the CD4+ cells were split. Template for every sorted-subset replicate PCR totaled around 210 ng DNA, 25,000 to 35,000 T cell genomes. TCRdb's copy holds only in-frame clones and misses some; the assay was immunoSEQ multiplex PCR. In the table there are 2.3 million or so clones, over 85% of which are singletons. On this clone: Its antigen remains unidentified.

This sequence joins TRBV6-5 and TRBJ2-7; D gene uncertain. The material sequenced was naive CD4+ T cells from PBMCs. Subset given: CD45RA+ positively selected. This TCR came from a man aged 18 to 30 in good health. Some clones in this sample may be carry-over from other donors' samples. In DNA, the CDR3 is TGTGCCAGCAGGATCCTCTACGAGCAGTACTTC. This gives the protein CASRILYEQYF.